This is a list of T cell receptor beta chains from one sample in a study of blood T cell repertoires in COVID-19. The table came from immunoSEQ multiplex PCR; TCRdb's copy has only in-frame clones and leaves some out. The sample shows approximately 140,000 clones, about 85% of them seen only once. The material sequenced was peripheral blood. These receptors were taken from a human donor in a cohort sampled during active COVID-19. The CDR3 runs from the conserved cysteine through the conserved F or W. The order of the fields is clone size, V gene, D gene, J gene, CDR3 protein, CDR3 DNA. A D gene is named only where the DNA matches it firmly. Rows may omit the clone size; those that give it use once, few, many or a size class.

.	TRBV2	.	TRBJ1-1	CASSGSGQSPEAFF	TGTGCCAGCAGTGGGTCTGGACAGTCCCCTGAAGCTTTCTTT
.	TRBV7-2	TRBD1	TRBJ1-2	CASSLALGTGGGYGYTF	TGTGCCAGCAGCTTGGCATTAGGGACAGGGGGCGGCTATGGCTACACCTTC
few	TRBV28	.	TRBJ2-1	CASSQSTGKDYNEQFF	TGTGCCAGCAGTCAATCCACAGGGAAGGACTACAATGAGCAGTTCTTC
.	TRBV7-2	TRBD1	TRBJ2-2	CASSSDRGRITGELFF	TGTGCCAGCAGCTCGGACAGGGGGCGCATCACCGGGGAGCTGTTTTTT
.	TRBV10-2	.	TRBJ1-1	CASSYGAGVDTEAFF	TGCGCCAGCAGCTACGGGGCAGGGGTGGACACTGAAGCTTTCTTT
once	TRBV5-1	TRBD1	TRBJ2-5	CASSFSGQGETQYF	TGCGCCAGCAGCTTTTCGGGACAGGGAGAGACCCAGTACTTC
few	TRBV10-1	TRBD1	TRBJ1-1	CASSPGQGEAFF	TGCGCCAGCAGTCCCGGACAGGGGGAAGCTTTCTTT
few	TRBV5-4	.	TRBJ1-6	CASSPDAWGGMNSPLHF	TGTGCCAGCAGCCCTGACGCGTGGGGCGGAATGAATTCACCCCTCCACTTT
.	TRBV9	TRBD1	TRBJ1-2	CASSVEAAGQADGYTF	TGTGCCAGCAGCGTAGAGGCAGCGGGACAGGCGGATGGCTACACCTTC
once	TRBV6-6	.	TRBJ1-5	CASSFLSNQPQHF	TGTGCCAGCAGTTTTCTTTCCAATCAGCCCCAGCATTTT
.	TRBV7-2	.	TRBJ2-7	CASSPSYEQYF	TGTGCCAGCAGCCCATCCTACGAGCAGTACTTC
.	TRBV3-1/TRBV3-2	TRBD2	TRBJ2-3	CASSQGRGGFLDTQYF	TGTGCCAGCAGCCAAGGGCGGGGGGGTTTCTTAGATACGCAGTATTTT
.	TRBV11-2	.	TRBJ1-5	CASSFSRDQPQHF	TGTGCCAGCAGCTTTTCACGAGATCAGCCCCAGCATTTT
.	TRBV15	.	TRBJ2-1	CATSRRQVDEQFF	TGTGCCACCAGCAGACGACAGGTCGATGAGCAGTTCTTC
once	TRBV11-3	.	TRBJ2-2	CASSLDRVAEVTGELFF	TGTGCCAGCAGCTTAGATCGGGTAGCCGAAGTCACCGGGGAGCTGTTTTTT
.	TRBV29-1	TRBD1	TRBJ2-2	CSGRDRGYGGELFF	TGCAGCGGTCGGGACAGGGGGTATGGCGGGGAGCTGTTTTTT
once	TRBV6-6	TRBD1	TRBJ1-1	CASSYSTGQGATEAFF	TGTGCCAGCAGTTACTCGACGGGACAGGGGGCAACTGAAGCTTTCTTT
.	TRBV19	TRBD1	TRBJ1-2	CASSIDHRGGYTF	TGTGCCAGTAGTATAGATCACAGGGGAGGCTACACCTTC
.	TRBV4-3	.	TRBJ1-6	CASSQDTGVVNSPLHF	TGCGCCAGCAGCCAAGACACGGGGGTAGTAAATTCACCCCTCCACTTT